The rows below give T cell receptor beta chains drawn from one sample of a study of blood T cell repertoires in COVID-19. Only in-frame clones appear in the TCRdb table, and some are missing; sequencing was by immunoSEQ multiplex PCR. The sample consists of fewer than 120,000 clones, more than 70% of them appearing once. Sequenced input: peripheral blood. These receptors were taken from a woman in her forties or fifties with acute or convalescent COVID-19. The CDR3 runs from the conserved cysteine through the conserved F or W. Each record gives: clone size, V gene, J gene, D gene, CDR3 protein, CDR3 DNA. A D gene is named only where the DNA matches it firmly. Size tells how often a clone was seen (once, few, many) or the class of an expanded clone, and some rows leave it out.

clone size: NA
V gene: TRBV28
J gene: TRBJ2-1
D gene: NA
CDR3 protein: CASRQPRGEQFF
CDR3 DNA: TGTGCCAGCAGACAACCTAGGGGTGAGCAGTTCTTC

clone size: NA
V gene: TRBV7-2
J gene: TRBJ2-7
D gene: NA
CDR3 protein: CASSFRGRMSEQYF
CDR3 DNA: TGTGCCAGCAGCTTCAGGGGTAGAATGTCCGAGCAGTACTTC

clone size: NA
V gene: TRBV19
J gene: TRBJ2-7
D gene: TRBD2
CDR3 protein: CASSMIRGLAGVGYEQYF
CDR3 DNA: TGTGCCAGTAGTATGATCCGGGGACTAGCGGGAGTGGGCTACGAGCAGTACTTC

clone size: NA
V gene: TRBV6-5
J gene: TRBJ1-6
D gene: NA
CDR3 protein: CASSYGQIYNSPLHF
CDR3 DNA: TGTGCCAGCAGTTACGGGCAGATCTATAATTCACCCCTCCACTTT

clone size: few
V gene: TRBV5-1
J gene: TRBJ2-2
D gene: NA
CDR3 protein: CASSLSLRTGELFF
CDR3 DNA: TGCGCCAGCAGCTTGAGTCTACGCACCGGGGAGCTGTTTTTT

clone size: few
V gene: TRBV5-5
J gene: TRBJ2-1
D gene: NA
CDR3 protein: CASSVAVAVYNEQFF
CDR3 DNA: TGTGCCAGCAGTGTGGCGGTAGCGGTATACAATGAGCAGTTCTTC

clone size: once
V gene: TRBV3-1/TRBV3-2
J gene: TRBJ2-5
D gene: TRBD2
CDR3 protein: CASLKTSGGETQYF
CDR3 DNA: TGTGCCAGCCTAAAGACTAGCGGAGGAGAGACCCAGTACTTC

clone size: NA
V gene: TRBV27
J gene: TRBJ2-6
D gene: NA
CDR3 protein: CASKRSSGANVLTF
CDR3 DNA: TGTGCCAGCAAACGGAGCTCTGGGGCCAACGTCCTGACTTTC

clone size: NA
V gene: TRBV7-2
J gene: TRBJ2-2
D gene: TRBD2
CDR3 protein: CASSSPPGGLGTGELFF
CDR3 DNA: TGTGCCAGCAGCTCCCCTCCGGGGGGGCTAGGCACCGGGGAGCTGTTTTTT

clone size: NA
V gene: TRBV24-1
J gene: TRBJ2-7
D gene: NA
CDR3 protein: CATSDRTRTYEQYF
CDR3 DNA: TGTGCCACCAGTGACCGAACTAGAACCTACGAGCAGTACTTC

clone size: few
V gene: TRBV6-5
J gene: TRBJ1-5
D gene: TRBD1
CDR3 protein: CASRMTGGQPQHF
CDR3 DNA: TGTGCCAGCAGAATGACAGGGGGCCAGCCCCAGCATTTT

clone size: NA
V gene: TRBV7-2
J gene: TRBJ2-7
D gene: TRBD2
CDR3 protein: CASSLLPGGTGEQYF
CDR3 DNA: TGTGCCAGCAGCTTATTACCGGGGGGTACGGGGGAGCAGTACTTC

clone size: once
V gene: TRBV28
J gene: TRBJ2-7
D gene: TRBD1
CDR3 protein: CASSLGQGAYEQYF
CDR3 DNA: TGTGCCAGCAGCCTGGGACAGGGGGCCTACGAGCAGTACTTC

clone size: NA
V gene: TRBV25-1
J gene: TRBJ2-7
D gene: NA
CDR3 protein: CASSEAGSYYEQYF
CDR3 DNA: TGTGCCAGCAGTGAGGCGGGGAGTTACTACGAGCAGTACTTC

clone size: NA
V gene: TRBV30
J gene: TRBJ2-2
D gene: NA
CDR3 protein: CAWSMRSPTGELFF
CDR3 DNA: TGTGCCTGGAGTATGAGGAGTCCCACCGGGGAGCTGTTTTTT

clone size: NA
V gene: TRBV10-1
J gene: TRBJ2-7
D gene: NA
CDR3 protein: CASSDRGFDEQYF
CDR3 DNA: TGCGCCAGCAGTGACAGGGGTTTCGACGAGCAGTACTTC

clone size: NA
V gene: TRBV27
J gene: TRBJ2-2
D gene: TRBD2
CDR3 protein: CASSFVGFTSGTGELFF
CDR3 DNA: TGTGCCAGCAGTTTCGTTGGGTTTACTAGCGGGACCGGGGAGCTGTTTTTT

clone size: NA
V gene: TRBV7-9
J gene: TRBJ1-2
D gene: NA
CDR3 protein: CASSLGGQEANYGYTF
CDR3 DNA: TGTGCCAGCAGCTTAGGAGGGCAGGAGGCTAACTATGGCTACACCTTC

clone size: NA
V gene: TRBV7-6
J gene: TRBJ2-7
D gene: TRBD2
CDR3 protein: CASSLGGSGGYEQYF
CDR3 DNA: TGTGCCAGCAGCTTGGGAGGGTCTGGAGGATACGAGCAGTACTTC

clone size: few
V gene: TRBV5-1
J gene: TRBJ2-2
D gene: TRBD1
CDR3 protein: CASSSGTGGAGGELFF
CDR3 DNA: TGCGCCAGCAGCTCCGGGACAGGGGGCGCCGGCGGGGAGCTGTTTTTT

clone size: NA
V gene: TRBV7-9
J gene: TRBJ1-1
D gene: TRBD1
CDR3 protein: CASSLDRGVTEAFF
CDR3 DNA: TGTGCCAGCAGCTTGGACAGGGGGGTCACTGAAGCTTTCTTT

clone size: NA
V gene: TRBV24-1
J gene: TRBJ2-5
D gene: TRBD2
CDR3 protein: CATSDPKREGQETQYF
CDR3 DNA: TGTGCCACCAGTGACCCTAAGCGGGAGGGCCAAGAGACCCAGTACTTC

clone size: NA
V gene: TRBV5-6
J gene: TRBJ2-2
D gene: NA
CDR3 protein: CASSLYRDSGGELFF
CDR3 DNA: TGTGCCAGCAGCTTGTACCGGGACTCTGGAGGGGAGCTGTTTTTT

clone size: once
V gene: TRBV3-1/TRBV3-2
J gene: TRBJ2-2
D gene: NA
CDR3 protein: CASSQNQGYTGELFF
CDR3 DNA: TGTGCCAGCAGCCAGAATCAGGGGTACACCGGGGAGCTGTTTTTT

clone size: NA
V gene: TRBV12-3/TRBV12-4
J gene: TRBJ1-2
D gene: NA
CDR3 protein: CASSGTGREGYTF
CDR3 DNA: TGTGCCAGCAGTGGGACTGGAAGGGAAGGCTACACCTTC

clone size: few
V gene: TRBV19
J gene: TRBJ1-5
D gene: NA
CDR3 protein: CASSIGLADQPQHF
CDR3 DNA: TGTGCCAGTAGTATAGGGTTGGCGGATCAGCCCCAGCATTTT

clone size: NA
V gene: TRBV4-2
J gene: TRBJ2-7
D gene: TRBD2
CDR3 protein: CASSQTSGTYEQYF
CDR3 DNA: TGTGCCAGCAGCCAGACTAGCGGGACCTACGAGCAGTACTTC

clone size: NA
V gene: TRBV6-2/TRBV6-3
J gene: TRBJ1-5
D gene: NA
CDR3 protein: CASSQLQTFYSNQPQHF
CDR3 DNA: TGTGCCAGCAGTCAATTGCAGACTTTCTATAGCAATCAGCCCCAGCATTTT

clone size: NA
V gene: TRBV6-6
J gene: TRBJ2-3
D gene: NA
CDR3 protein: CASSQQGGLTDTQYF
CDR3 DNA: TGTGCCAGCAGCCAACAGGGAGGGCTCACAGATACGCAGTATTTT

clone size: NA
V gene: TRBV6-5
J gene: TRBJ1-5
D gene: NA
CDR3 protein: CASNQGSSNQPQHF
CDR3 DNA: TGTGCCAGCAATCAGGGTTCCAGCAATCAGCCCCAGCATTTT

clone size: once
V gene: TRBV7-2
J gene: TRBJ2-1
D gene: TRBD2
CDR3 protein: CASSLAGLAGVEFF
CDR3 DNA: TGTGCCAGCAGCTTAGCAGGACTAGCGGGAGTCGAATTCTTC

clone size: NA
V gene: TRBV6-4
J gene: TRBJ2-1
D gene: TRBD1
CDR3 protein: CASSNVGTDNEQFF
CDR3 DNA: TGTGCCAGCAGCAACGTGGGGACAGACAATGAGCAGTTCTTC

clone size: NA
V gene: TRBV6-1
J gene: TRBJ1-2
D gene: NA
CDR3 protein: CASSEGPQMNYGYTF
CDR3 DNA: TGTGCCAGCAGTGAAGGGCCTCAGATGAACTATGGCTACACCTTC

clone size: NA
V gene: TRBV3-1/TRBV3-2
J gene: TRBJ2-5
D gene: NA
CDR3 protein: CASSLLPQETQYF
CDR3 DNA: TGTGCCAGCAGCCTACTTCCACAAGAGACCCAGTACTTC

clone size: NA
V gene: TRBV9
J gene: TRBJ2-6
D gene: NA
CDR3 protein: CASSVTRQGGSGANVLTF
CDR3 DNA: TGTGCCAGCAGCGTGACCAGACAGGGAGGATCCGGGGCCAACGTCCTGACTTTC

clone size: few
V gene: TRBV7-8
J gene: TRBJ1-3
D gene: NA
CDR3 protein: CASSLVSYGDLTGNTIYF
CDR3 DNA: TGTGCCAGCAGCTTAGTTTCCTACGGGGACTTAACTGGAAACACCATATATTTT

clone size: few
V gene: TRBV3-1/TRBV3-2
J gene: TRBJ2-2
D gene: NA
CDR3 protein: CASSLYGTSGELFF
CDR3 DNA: TGTGCCAGCAGCCTCTACGGGACATCCGGGGAGCTGTTTTTT

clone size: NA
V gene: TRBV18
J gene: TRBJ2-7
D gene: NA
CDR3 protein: CASSPGGGRAYEQYF
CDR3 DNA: TGTGCCAGCTCCCCCGGAGGAGGAAGGGCCTACGAGCAGTACTTC

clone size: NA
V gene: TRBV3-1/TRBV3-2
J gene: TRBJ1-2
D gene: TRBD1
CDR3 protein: CASSPDRVGGYTF
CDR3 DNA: TGTGCCAGCAGCCCGGACAGGGTCGGCGGCTACACCTTC

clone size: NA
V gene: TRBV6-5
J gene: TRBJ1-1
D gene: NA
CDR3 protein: CASSSPTGLNTEAFF
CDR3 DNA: TGTGCCAGCAGTTCCCCGACAGGACTGAACACTGAAGCTTTCTTT

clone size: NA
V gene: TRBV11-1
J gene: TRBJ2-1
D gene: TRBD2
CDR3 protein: CASSARTSDYNEQFF
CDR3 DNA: TGTGCCAGCAGCGCCAGGACTAGCGACTACAATGAGCAGTTCTTC

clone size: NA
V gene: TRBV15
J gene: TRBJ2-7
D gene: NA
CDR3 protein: CATSRGQGSYEQYF
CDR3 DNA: TGTGCCACCAGCAGAGGCCAGGGCTCCTACGAGCAGTACTTC

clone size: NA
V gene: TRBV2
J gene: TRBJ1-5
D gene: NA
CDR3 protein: CASSESRENQPQHF
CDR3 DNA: TGTGCCAGCAGTGAAAGCAGGGAAAATCAGCCCCAGCATTTT